This TCR beta chain is from a study of regulatory dendritic cells for organ transplantation (dated by TCRdb to between 2016 and 2019). About the full investigation: Before and after allostimulation with regulatory or mature dendritic cells, TCRbeta repertoires were sequenced from sorted naive and memory CD4+ and CD8+ T cells.

TCRbeta CDR3 regions were amplified by multiplexed two-step PCR using Vbeta-specific forward primers and Jbeta-specific reverse primers. Through the immunoSEQ service, the TCRbeta libraries were run on an Illumina instrument for sequencing. Turning to the authors' computational methods: IMGT annotation was used to assign V, D and J genes, and synthetic CDR3 analogues were used to correct the counts for multiplex PCR bias. In the immunoSEQ Analyzer, repertoire clonality was calculated as one minus the normalized Shannon entropy. Clonal expansion was defined using Fisher's exact test with Benjamini-Hochberg false discovery rate control and a two-tailed threshold of P<0.01. Imported from immuneACCESS, the table was reduced by TCRdb to in-frame sequences with V and J called. These copies leave out some clones; in studies compared against another copy, an unresolved V gene accounts for under half, and the cause of the remainder is not known. The D gene and trimming were derived from the DNA, and the V and J assignments and clone size from that table. In all, the sample holds approximately 35,000 clones, and about 89% of those were seen once. The top ten constitute 0.055% to 0.08% of the sample.

Concerning this clone itself: Its antigen remains unidentified. Base qualities were left out, and no much larger clone turns up one base away.

FACS was used to sort CD4+ or CD8+ cells into naive T cells, defined as CD45RA+, and memory T cells, defined as CD45RO+. T cells for TCR sequencing came from a couple of healthy control subjects. Sorted T cell subsets that were not stimulated were used as baseline controls for the mixed lymphocyte reactions. The Qiagen DNeasy Blood & Tissue Kit was used for extraction of genomic DNA. Broad study findings and their caveats: Only a couple of subjects were sequenced, and considerable between-individual heterogeneity in the alloreactive memory CD8+ T cell pool was noted by the authors. The repertoires of naive CD4+ and CD8+ T cells were highly diverse, while memory cell repertoires were less diverse, with memory CD8+ cells being the most oligoclonal. Among the resting subsets, memory CD8+ T cells contained the most alloreactive TCR clonotypes. Expansion of memory CD8+ clones was induced by allostimulation in both subjects, but more limited expansion appeared to be induced by regulatory dendritic cells than by mature dendritic cells.

The specimen sequenced was naive CD4+ T cells from blood. According to the study, the label for this sample's cell subset or site signals: CD45RA+ naive T cells. The origin of this receptor is a human donor in good health.

At the DNA level, the sequence is TGTGCCAGCAGTTACTCGGCGAGAGGGACTGGAAACACCATATATTTT. It translates to CASSYSARGTGNTIYF. This chain is built from TRBV6-5 and TRBJ1-3; no D gene is confidently identified. CDR1 and CDR2, per the germline V gene, are MNHEY and SVGAGI. V and J are truncated by 0 bases and 2 bases respectively, leaving an intervening sequence of 11 bases. From the cysteine through the phenylalanine, the CDR3 covers 16 amino acids. Kept here is only the CDR3 DNA, which spans 48 bases and is read in frame from base 1.